Listed below are T cell receptor beta chains from one sample, sequenced in a study of shared clonotypes between healthy human individuals. Sequencing used immunoSEQ multiplex PCR; TCRdb keeps in-frame clones, though not all of them. Counted here are 490,000 or so clones, about three quarters occurring once; the ten biggest clones make up over 10%. Sequencing used PBMCs. These receptors were taken from a woman in her thirties or forties in good health. Some clones in this sample may be carry-over from other donors' samples. Each CDR3 is given with its conserved first and last residue. Each record gives: clone size, D gene, J gene, V gene, CDR3 DNA, CDR3 protein. D genes are given only for firm matches. Rows may omit the clone size; those that give it use once, few, many or a size class.

size: -; D: TRBD2; J: TRBJ2-3; V: TRBV7-2; DNA: TGTGCCAGCAGCTTAGCGACTAGCGGGACGGTAGATACGCAGTATTTT; CDR3: CASSLATSGTVDTQYF
size: -; D: -; J: TRBJ2-1; V: TRBV19; DNA: TGTGCCAGTAGTATAGGACAGGGAGGTCCGTTCTTC; CDR3: CASSIGQGGPFF
size: -; D: TRBD2; J: TRBJ2-2; V: TRBV7-2; DNA: TGTGCCAGCAGCCGAGCGGGAAGGTTGACCGGGGAGCTGTTTTTT; CDR3: CASSRAGRLTGELFF
size: -; D: TRBD1; J: TRBJ2-7; V: TRBV7-9; DNA: TGTGCCAGCAGCTCCCCGTTGGGACAGGGAAACCCTTACGAGCAGTACTTC; CDR3: CASSSPLGQGNPYEQYF
size: -; D: -; J: TRBJ1-1; V: TRBV19; DNA: TGTGCCAGTTCAGAAGGGTTGAACACTGAAGCTTTCTTT; CDR3: CASSEGLNTEAFF
size: -; D: -; J: TRBJ2-1; V: TRBV30; DNA: TGTGCCTGTCCCCGAGCGGGCTCCTACAATGAGCAGTTCTTC; CDR3: CACPRAGSYNEQFF
size: -; D: TRBD2; J: TRBJ2-1; V: TRBV25-1; DNA: TGTGCCAGCAGTGTAGCGGGAGGGCCGGGGAATGAGCAGTTCTTC; CDR3: CASSVAGGPGNEQFF
size: -; D: -; J: TRBJ1-2; V: TRBV19; DNA: TGTGCCAGTAGTACCCAAAATCAGCCGAATGGCTACACCTTC; CDR3: CASSTQNQPNGYTF
size: few; D: -; J: TRBJ1-1; V: TRBV7-9; DNA: TGTGCCAGCAGCCCCCCAGTGGGGTTTGGCACTGAAGCTTTCTTT; CDR3: CASSPPVGFGTEAFF
size: -; D: TRBD1; J: TRBJ2-2; V: TRBV11-2; DNA: TGTGCCAGCAGCTCACCGACAGGGATCTCCGGGGAGCTGTTTTTT; CDR3: CASSSPTGISGELFF
size: -; D: -; J: TRBJ1-1; V: TRBV6-1; DNA: TGTGCCAGCAGTGGCCCCCCCTTCCCTGAAGCTTTCTTT; CDR3: CASSGPPFPEAFF
size: once; D: -; J: TRBJ2-3; V: TRBV5-1; DNA: TGCGCCAGCAGCTTGGTCGGGACAGATACGCAGTATTTT; CDR3: CASSLVGTDTQYF
size: once; D: TRBD2; J: TRBJ2-1; V: TRBV15; DNA: TGTGCCACCAGCAGGGGGACTAGCGGGAAATACGGTGAGCAGTTCTTC; CDR3: CATSRGTSGKYGEQFF
size: -; D: -; J: TRBJ1-3; V: TRBV18; DNA: TGTGCCAGCTCTCAAAGACAGGACCACTCTGGAAACACCATATATTTT; CDR3: CASSQRQDHSGNTIYF
size: medium-sized; D: -; J: TRBJ1-2; V: TRBV7-9; DNA: TGTGCCAGCAGCCCCTTGGGGGCCCGGGGCTACACCTTC; CDR3: CASSPLGARGYTF
size: -; D: TRBD1; J: TRBJ1-5; V: TRBV7-2; DNA: TGTGCCAGCAGCCTAGGGGGCAGGGACAATCAGCCCCAGCATTTT; CDR3: CASSLGGRDNQPQHF
size: -; D: -; J: TRBJ1-4; V: TRBV28; DNA: TGTGCCAGCAGTGACACAGCAACTAATGAAAAACTGTTTTTT; CDR3: CASSDTATNEKLFF
size: -; D: -; J: TRBJ2-5; V: TRBV7-7; DNA: TGTGCCAGCAGCCGACAGGGAGGCCAAGAGACCCAGTACTTC; CDR3: CASSRQGGQETQYF
size: -; D: TRBD2; J: TRBJ2-1; V: TRBV7-9; DNA: TGTGCCAGCAGCTTACCGGGACTACCCAGGAATGAGCAGTTCTTC; CDR3: CASSLPGLPRNEQFF
size: -; D: -; J: TRBJ1-2; V: TRBV19; DNA: TGTGCCAGTAGTATATTGAAGGTGGGGGAGAGCTATGGCTACACCTTC; CDR3: CASSILKVGESYGYTF
size: -; D: -; J: TRBJ2-7; V: TRBV6-5; DNA: TGTGCCAGCAGTCGTGGCTCCTACGAGCAGTACTTC; CDR3: CASSRGSYEQYF
size: -; D: -; J: TRBJ2-7; V: TRBV2; DNA: TGTGCCAGCAGTGACCCAAGGAGTGACTTTCTTTACGAGCAGTACTTC; CDR3: CASSDPRSDFLYEQYF
size: -; D: -; J: TRBJ1-5; V: TRBV5-1; DNA: TGCGCCAGCAGCTTGGGGGGTGGGAATCAGCCCCAGCATTTT; CDR3: CASSLGGGNQPQHF
size: -; D: TRBD2; J: TRBJ2-1; V: TRBV29-1; DNA: TGCAGCGTCGCTTTTTCGGCGGGAGGCGGGTACAATGAGCAGTTCTTC; CDR3: CSVAFSAGGGYNEQFF
size: -; D: -; J: TRBJ2-7; V: TRBV1; DNA: TGCACCAGCAGCCAAGAAGGGACTAGCGGGAGGGCTTTAAAGCTTAGGGACTACGAGCAGTACTTC; CDR3: CTSSQEGTSGRALKLRDYEQYF
size: -; D: -; J: TRBJ2-7; V: TRBV5-5; DNA: TGTGCCAGCAGCTTTTCGACGCCCTCCTACGAGCAGTACTTC; CDR3: CASSFSTPSYEQYF
size: -; D: TRBD1; J: TRBJ1-5; V: TRBV28; DNA: TGTGCCAGCAGTTCTCGGGGGCAGGGGGGTCAGCCCCAGCATTTT; CDR3: CASSSRGQGGQPQHF